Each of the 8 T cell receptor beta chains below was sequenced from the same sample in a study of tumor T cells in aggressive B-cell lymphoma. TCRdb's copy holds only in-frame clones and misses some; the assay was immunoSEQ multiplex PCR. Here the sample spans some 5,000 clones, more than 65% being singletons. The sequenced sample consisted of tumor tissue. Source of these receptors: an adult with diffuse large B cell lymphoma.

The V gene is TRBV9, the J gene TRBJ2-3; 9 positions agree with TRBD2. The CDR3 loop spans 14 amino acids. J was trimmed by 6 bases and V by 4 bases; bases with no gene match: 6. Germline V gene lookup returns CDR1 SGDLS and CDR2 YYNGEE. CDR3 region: CASSRSGRPDTQYF. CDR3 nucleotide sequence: TGTGCCAGCAGCCGGAGCGGGAGGCCCGATACGCAGTATTTT. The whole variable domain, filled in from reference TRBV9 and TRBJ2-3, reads DSGVTQTPKHLITATGQRVTLRCSPRSGDLSVYWYQQSLDQGLQFLIQYYNGEERAKGNILERFSAQQFPDLHSELNLSSLELGDSALYFCASSRSGRPDTQYFGPGTRLTVL.

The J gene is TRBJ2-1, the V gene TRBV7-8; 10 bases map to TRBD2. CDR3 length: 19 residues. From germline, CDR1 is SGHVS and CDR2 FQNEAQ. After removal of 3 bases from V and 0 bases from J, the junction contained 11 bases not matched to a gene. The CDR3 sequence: CASSLVGLAAPSSYNEQFF. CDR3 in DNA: TGTGCCAGCAGCTTGGTCGGACTAGCGGCCCCGAGCTCCTACAATGAGCAGTTCTTC.

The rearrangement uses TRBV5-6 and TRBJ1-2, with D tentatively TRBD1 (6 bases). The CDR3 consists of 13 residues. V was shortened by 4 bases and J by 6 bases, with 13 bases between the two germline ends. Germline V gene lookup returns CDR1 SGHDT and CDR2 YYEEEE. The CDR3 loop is CASSLVSGDGYTF. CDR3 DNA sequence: TGTGCCAGCAGCCTCGTGTCAGGGGATGGCTACACCTTC.

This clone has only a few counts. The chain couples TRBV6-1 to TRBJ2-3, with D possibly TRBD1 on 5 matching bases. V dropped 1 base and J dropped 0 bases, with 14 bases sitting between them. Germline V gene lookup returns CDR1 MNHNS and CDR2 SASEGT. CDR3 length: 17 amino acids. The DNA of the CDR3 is TGTGCCAGCAGTGAAGTTTCAGGGATGGGAAGCACAGATACGCAGTATTTT. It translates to CASSEVSGMGSTDTQYF.

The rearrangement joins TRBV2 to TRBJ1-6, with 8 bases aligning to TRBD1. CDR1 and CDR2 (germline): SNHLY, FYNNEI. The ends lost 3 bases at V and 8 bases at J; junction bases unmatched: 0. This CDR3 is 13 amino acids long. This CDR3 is CASSETGDSPLHF. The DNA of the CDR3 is TGTGCCAGCAGTGAGACAGGGGATTCACCCCTCCACTTT.

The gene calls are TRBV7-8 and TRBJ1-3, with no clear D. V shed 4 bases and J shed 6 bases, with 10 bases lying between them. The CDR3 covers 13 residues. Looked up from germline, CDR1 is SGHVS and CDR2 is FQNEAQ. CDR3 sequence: CASSSAGLNTIYF. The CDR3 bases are TGTGCCAGCAGCTCGGCAGGACTAAACACCATATATTTT.

As DNA, the CDR3 is TGCGCCAGCAGCCAAGATCCCAAACAGCCCCAGCATTTT. Translating gives CASSQDPKQPQHF. The rearrangement uses TRBV4-1 and TRBJ1-5, with unresolved D. V shed 0 bases and J shed 7 bases, with 7 bases lying between them. The CDR3 consists of 13 residues. Germline V gene lookup returns CDR1 MGHRA and CDR2 YSYEKL.

For the CDR3, the DNA is TGTGCCAGCAGCTCTGGGACTAGCGTTAGCACAGATACGCAGTATTTT. It encodes CASSSGTSVSTDTQYF. The rearrangement links TRBV7-2 to TRBJ2-3; TRBD2 matches 10 bases. There are 16 residues in the CDR3. Germline CDR1 reads SGHTA; CDR2 reads FQGNSA. The J segment lost 0 bases and the V segment lost 4 bases, leaving 4 bases of the junction unmatched. Full variable domain (remainder filled in from reference TRBV7-2 and TRBJ2-3): GAGVSQSPSNKVTEKGKDVELRCDPISGHTALYWYRQSLGQGLEFLIYFQGNSAPDKSGLPSDRFSAERTGGSVSTLTIQRTQQEDSAVYLCASSSGTSVSTDTQYFGPGTRLTVL.